This T cell receptor (beta chain) derives from a study of molecular identifiers for immune sequencing clone quantification. The length of the CDR3 is 15 residues. V was shortened by 6 bases and J by 4 bases, with 18 bases between the two germline ends. Germline V gene data show CDR1 as MNHNS and CDR2 as SASEGT. As CD8+CD4-CCR7+CD45RA+ cells, naive CD8 T cells were sorted. Whole-study findings and limits: Beyond 20 RNA copies, clones held over 97% of effector molecules, compared with under 1% in naive cells.

There are a few counts of this clonotype. Its antigen is as yet unknown. MiXCR, applied by TCRdb to the PCR reads, yields one record per CDR3 protein. The top ten hold over 8% of the sample, which has over 85,000 distinct CDR3 sequences, under 40% seen once. This clonotype was sampled from a human donor in good health. Some libraries in this study had Jurkat cell RNA spiked in. This chain connects TRBV6-1 to TRBJ1-1; D perhaps matches TRBD1 (5 bases). Input material: naive CD8+ T cells from blood, with Jurkat cell RNA spiked in. Indicated subset: FACS-sorted CD8+CD4-CCR7+CD45RA+ naive T cells. For the CDR3, the DNA is TGTGCCAGCAGCATCCGCCTGTGGGGCAGCACTGAAGCTTTCTTT. Amino acid sequence: CASSIRLWGSTEAFF.